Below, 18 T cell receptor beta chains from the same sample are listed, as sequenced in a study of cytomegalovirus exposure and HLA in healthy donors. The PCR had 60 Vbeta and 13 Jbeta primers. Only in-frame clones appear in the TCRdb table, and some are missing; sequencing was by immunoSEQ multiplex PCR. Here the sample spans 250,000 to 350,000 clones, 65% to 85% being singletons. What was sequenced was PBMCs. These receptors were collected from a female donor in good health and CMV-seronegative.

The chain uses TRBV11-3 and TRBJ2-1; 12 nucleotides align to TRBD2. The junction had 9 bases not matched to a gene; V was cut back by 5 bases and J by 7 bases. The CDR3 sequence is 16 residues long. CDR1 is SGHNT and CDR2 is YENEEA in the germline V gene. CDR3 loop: CASSGRTSGNLNEQFF. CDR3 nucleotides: TGTGCCAGCAGCGGCCGGACTAGCGGGAATCTTAATGAGCAGTTCTTC.

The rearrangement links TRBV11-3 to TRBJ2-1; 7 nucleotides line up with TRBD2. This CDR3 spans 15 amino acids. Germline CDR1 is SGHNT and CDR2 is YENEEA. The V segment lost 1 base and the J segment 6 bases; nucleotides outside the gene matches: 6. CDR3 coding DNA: TGTGCCAGCAGCTTAGGTCTAGCGGCTACCAATGAGCAGTTCTTC. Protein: CASSLGLAATNEQFF.

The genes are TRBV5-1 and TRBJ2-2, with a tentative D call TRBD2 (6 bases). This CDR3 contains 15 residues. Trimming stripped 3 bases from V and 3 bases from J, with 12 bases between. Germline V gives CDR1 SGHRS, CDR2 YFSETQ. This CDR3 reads CASSYGGPHTGELFF. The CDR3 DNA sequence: TGCGCCAGCAGCTACGGAGGGCCCCACACCGGGGAGCTGTTTTTT.

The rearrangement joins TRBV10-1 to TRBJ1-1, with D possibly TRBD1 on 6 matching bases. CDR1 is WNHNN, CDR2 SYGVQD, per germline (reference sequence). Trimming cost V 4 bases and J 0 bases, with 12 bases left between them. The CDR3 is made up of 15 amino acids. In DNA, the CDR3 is TGCGCCAGCAGTGCCCGGACAGTCATGAACACTGAAGCTTTCTTT. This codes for CASSARTVMNTEAFF.

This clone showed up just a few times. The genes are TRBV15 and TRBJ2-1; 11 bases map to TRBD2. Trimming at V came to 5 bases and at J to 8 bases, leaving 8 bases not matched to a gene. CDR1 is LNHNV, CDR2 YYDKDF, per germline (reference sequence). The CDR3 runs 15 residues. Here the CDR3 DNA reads TGTGCCACCAGCCGAACTAGCGGGAGTGGTTATGAGCAGTTCTTC. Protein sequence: CATSRTSGSGYEQFF. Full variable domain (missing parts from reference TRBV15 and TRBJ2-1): DAMVIQNPRYQVTQFGKPVTLSCSQTLNHNVMYWYQQKSSQAPKLLFHYYDKDFNNEADTPDNFQSRRPNTSFCFLDIRSPGLGDTAMYLCATSRTSGSGYEQFFGPGTRLTVL.

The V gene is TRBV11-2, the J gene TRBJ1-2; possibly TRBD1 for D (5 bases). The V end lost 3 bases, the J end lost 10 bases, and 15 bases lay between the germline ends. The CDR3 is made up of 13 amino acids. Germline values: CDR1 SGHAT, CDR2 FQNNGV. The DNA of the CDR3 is TGTGCCAGCAGCTTCGCCCAGGGAATGAACTACACCTTC. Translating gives CASSFAQGMNYTF.

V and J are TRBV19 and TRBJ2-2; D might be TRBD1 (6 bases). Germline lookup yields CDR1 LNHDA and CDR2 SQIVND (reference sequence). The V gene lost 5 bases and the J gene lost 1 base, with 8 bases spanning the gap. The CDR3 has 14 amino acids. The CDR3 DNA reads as TGTGCCAGTAGTGTGACAGGGAACACCGGGGAGCTGTTTTTT. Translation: CASSVTGNTGELFF.

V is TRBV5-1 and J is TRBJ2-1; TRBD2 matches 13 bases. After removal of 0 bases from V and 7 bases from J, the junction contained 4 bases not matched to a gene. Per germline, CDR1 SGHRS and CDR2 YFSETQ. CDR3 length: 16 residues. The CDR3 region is CASSLEGLAGSNEQFF. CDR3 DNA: TGCGCCAGCAGCTTGGAGGGACTAGCGGGGTCTAATGAGCAGTTCTTC. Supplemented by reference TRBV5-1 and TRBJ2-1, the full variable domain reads KAGVTQTPRYLIKTRGQQVTLSCSPISGHRSVSWYQQTPGQGLQFLFEYFSETQRNKGNFPGRFSGRQFSNSRSEMNVSTLELGDSALYLCASSLEGLAGSNEQFFGPGTRLTVL.

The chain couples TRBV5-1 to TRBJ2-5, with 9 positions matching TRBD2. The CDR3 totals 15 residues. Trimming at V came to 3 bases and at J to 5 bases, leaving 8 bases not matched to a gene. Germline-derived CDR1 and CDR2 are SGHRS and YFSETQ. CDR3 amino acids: CASSSRLAGIETQYF. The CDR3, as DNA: TGCGCCAGCAGCTCCCGCCTAGCGGGAATCGAGACCCAGTACTTC.

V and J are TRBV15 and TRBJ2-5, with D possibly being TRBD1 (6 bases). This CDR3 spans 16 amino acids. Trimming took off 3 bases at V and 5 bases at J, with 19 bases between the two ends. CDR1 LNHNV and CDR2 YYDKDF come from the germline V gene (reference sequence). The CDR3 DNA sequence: TGTGCCACCAGCAGGCCCCTAACACAGGGTGGGGAGACCCAGTACTTC. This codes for CATSRPLTQGGETQYF.

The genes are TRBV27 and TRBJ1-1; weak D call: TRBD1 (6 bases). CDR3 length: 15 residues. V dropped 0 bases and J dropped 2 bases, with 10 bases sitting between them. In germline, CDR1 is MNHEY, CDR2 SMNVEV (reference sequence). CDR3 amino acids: CASSLSGGYNTEAFF. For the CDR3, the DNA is TGTGCCAGCAGTTTATCAGGGGGTTATAACACTGAAGCTTTCTTT.

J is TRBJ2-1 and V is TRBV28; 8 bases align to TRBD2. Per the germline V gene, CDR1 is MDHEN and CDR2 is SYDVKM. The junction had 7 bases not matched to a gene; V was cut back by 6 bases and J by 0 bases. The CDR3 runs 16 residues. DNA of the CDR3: TGTGCCAGCAGCTCCCCGGGGGGGCCCTCCTACAATGAGCAGTTCTTC. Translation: CASSSPGGPSYNEQFF. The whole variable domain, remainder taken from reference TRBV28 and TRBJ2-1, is DVKVTQSSRYLVKRTGEKVFLECVQDMDHENMFWYRQDPGLGLRLIYFSYDVKMKEKGDIPEGYSVSREKKERFSLILESASTNQTSMYLCASSSPGGPSYNEQFFGPGTRLTVL.

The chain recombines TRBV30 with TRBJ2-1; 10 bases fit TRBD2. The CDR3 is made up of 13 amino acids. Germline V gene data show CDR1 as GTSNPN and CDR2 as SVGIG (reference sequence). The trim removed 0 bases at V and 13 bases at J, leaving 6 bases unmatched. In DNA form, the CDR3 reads TGTGCCTGGAGTGTACAAGGACTAGCGGTACAGTTCTTC. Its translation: CAWSVQGLAVQFF.

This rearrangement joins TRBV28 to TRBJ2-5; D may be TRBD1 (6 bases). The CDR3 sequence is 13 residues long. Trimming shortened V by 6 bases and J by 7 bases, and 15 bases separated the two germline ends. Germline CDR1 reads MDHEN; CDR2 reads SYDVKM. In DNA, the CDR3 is TGTGCCAGCAGGTCCAGGGGTTGGGGGACCCAGTACTTC. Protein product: CASRSRGWGTQYF.

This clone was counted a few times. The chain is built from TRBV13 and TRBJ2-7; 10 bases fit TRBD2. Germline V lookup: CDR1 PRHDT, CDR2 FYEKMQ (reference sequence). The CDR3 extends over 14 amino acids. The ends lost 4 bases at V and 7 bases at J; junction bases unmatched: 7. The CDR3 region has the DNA TGTGCCAGCAGCTCTATAGCGGGGGGTTGGGAGCAGTACTTC. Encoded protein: CASSSIAGGWEQYF.

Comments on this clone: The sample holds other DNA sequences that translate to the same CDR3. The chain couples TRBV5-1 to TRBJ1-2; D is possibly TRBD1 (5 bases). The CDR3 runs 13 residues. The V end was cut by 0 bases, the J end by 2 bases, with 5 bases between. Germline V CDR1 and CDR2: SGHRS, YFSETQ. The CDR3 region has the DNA TGCGCCAGCAGCTTGGGACAGAACTATGGCTACACCTTC. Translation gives CASSLGQNYGYTF.

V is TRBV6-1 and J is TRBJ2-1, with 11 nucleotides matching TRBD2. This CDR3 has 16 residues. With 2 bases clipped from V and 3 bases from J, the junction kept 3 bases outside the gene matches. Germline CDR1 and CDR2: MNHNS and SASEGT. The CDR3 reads CASSETSGRFYNEQFF. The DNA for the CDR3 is TGTGCCAGCAGTGAAACTAGCGGGAGATTCTACAATGAGCAGTTCTTC.

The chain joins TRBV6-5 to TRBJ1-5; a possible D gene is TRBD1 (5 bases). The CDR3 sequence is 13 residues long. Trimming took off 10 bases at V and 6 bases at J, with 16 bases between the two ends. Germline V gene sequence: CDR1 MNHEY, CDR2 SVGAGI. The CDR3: CATADRPRQPQHF. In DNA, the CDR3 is TGTGCCACGGCAGACAGACCTCGTCAGCCCCAGCATTTT.